This is a list of T cell receptor beta chains from one sample in a study of cytomegalovirus exposure and HLA in healthy donors. Libraries were prepared by immunoSEQ multiplex PCR; TCRdb keeps only in-frame clonotypes and omits some of them. The repertoire table contains 65,000 to 85,000 clones. The sequenced sample was PBMCs. The receptors were gathered from a female donor in good health and CMV-seropositive. The CDR3 runs from the conserved cysteine through the conserved F or W. D genes are given only for firm matches.

D,V,J,CDR3,DNA
TRBD1,TRBV7-3,TRBJ2-2,CASSPGTVDTGELFF,TGTGCCAGCAGCCCTGGGACAGTCGACACCGGGGAGCTGTTTTTT
.,TRBV5-6,TRBJ1-5,CASSFGTSNQPQHF,TGTGCCAGCAGCTTCGGGACAAGTAATCAGCCCCAGCATTTT
.,TRBV6-1,TRBJ1-2,CASSEARSANYGYTF,TGTGCCAGCAGTGAAGCCCGGAGCGCTAACTATGGCTACACCTTC
.,TRBV7-2,TRBJ1-5,CASSPSPGSNQPQHF,TGTGCCAGCAGCCCAAGTCCCGGTAGCAATCAGCCCCAGCATTTT
.,TRBV30,TRBJ2-3,CALEQGVGTDTQYF,TGTGCCCTGGAGCAGGGCGTCGGCACAGATACGCAGTATTTT
TRBD2,TRBV28,TRBJ2-7,CASSTRAGGLHEQYF,TGTGCCAGCAGTACACGAGCGGGAGGGCTTCACGAGCAGTACTTC
.,TRBV19,TRBJ1-1,CASSMPGTSTEAFF,TGTGCCAGTAGTATGCCTGGGACAAGCACTGAAGCTTTCTTT
.,TRBV19,TRBJ1-2,CASRGDTDNYGYTF,TGTGCCAGTAGGGGGGACACCGATAACTATGGCTACACCTTC
.,TRBV30,TRBJ2-2,CAWSRGTGELFF,TGTGCCTGGAGTAGGGGGACCGGGGAGCTGTTTTTT
TRBD2,TRBV4-3,TRBJ2-7,CASSQLGTSDIHEQYF,TGCGCCAGCAGCCAACTGGGGACTAGCGATATCCACGAGCAGTACTTC
TRBD1,TRBV10-3,TRBJ2-1,CAISERDRSSYNEQFF,TGTGCCATCAGTGAAAGGGACAGGAGCTCCTACAATGAGCAGTTCTTC
.,TRBV4-2,TRBJ2-7,CASSQDGQAPYEQYF,TGTGCCAGCAGCCAAGATGGGCAGGCCCCCTACGAGCAGTACTTC
.,TRBV4-2,TRBJ2-1,CASSQDRGGSSYNEQFF,TGTGCCAGCAGCCAAGATCGTGGCGGAAGCTCCTACAATGAGCAGTTCTTC
.,TRBV19,TRBJ1-4,CASSSNSLTNEKLFF,TGTGCCAGTAGTTCTAACAGCCTCACTAATGAAAAACTGTTTTTT
TRBD1,TRBV7-3,TRBJ2-7,CASSIGQASAYEQYF,TGTGCCAGCAGTATCGGACAGGCGAGCGCCTACGAGCAGTACTTC
.,TRBV30,TRBJ2-1,CAWIRMGGNEQFF,TGTGCCTGGATAAGAATGGGGGGCAATGAGCAGTTCTTC
.,TRBV30,TRBJ1-4,CAWSDTRGKLFF,TGTGCCTGGAGTGACACCAGGGGAAAACTGTTTTTT